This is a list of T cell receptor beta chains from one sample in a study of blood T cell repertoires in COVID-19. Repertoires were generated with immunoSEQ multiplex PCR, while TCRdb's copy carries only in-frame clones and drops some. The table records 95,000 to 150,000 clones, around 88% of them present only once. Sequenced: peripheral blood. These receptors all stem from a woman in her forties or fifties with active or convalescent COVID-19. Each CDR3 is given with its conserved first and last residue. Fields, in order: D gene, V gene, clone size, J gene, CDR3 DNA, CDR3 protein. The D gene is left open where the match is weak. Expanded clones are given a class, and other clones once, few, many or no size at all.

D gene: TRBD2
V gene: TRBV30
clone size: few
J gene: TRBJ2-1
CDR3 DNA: TGTGCCTGGAGTGCGACTAGCGGGAGAGAGCAGTTCTTC
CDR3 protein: CAWSATSGREQFF

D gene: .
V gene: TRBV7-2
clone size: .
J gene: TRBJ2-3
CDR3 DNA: TGTGCCAGCAGCTTAGGATCTACCCCGAGGGATACGCAGTATTTT
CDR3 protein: CASSLGSTPRDTQYF

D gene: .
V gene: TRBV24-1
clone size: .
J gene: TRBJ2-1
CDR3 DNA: TGTGCCACCGGGAGTAGGGCTCCATCTACCTACAATGAGCAGTTCTTC
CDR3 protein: CATGSRAPSTYNEQFF

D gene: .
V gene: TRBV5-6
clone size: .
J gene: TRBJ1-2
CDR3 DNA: TGTGCCAGCAGCTTGAGGGGCTATGGCTACACCTTC
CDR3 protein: CASSLRGYGYTF

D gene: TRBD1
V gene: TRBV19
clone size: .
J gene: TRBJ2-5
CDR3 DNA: TGTGCCAGTAGCCCTGGGACAGGGGATCAAGAGACCCAGTACTTC
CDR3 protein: CASSPGTGDQETQYF

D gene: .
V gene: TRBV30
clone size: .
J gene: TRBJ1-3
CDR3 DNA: TGTGCCTCACGAGGGTTCTCTGGAAACACCATATATTTT
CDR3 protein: CASRGFSGNTIYF

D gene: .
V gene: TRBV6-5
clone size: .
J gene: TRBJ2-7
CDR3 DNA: TGTGCCAGCACCCAGGGCAGTTACGAGCAGTACTTC
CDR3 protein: CASTQGSYEQYF

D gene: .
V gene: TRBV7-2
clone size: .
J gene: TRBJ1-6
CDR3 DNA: TGTGCCAGCAGCTTAGAACCGGGGGGATATAATTCACCCCTCCACTTT
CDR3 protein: CASSLEPGGYNSPLHF

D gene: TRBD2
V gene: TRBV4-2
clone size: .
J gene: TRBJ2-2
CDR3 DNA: TGTGCCAGCAGCCAAGTCAAGAGCGGGAGGTTATCCGGGGAGCTGTTTTTT
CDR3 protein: CASSQVKSGRLSGELFF

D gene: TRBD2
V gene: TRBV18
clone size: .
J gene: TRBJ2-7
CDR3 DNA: TGTGCCAGCTCACCCCGGACTAGCGGGAGTTTCGAGCAGTACTTC
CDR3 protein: CASSPRTSGSFEQYF

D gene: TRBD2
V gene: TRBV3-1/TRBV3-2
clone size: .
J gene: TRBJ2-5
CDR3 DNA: TGTGCCAGCAGCCAAGGGACTAGCGGGAGCGGGGAGACCCAGTACTTC
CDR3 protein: CASSQGTSGSGETQYF

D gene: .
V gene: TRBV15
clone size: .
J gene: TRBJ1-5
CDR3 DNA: TGTGCCACCAGCCCCGATCAAGGAGGGAGAGGATACAATCAGCCCCAGCATTTT
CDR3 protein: CATSPDQGGRGYNQPQHF

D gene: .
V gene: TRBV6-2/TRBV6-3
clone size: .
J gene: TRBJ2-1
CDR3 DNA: TGTGCCAGCAGCCTAACCCGGGTTGCTGAGCAGTTCTTC
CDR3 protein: CASSLTRVAEQFF

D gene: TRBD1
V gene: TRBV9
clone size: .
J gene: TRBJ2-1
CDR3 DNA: TGTGCCAGCAGCCAAGGACAGGGGGCTAGAAATGAGCAGTTCTTC
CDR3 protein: CASSQGQGARNEQFF

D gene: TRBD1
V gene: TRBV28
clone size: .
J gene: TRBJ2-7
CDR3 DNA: TGTGCCAGCAGTGGCCCTTCAATTACAGGGGACTACGAGCAGTACTTC
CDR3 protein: CASSGPSITGDYEQYF

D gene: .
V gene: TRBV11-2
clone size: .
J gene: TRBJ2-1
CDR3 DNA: TGTGCCAGCAGCTTAGCGGGGTACAATGAGCAGTTCTTC
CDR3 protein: CASSLAGYNEQFF

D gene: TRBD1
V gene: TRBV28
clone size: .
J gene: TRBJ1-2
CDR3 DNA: TGTGCCAGCAGTGGGGGCCCAGGGGGATCTAACTATGGCTACACCTTC
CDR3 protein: CASSGGPGGSNYGYTF

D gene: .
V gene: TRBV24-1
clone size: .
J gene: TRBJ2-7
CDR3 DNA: TGTGCCACCAGCCCGGCTGGGGGCACCGACGAGCAGTACTTC
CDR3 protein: CATSPAGGTDEQYF

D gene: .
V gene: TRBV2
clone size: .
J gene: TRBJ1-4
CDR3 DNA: TGTGCCAGCAGTGAATTACAGGGTGATGAAAAACTGTTTTTT
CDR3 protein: CASSELQGDEKLFF

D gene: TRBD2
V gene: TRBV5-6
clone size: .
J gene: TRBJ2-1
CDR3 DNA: TGTGCCAGCAGCACCCTAGCGGGAGGGACCTACAATGAGCAGTTCTTC
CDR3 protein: CASSTLAGGTYNEQFF

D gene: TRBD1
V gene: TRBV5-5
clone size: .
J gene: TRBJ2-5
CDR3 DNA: TGTGCCAGCAGCCAACAGGGGGGCGAGACCCAGTACTTC
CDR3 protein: CASSQQGGETQYF

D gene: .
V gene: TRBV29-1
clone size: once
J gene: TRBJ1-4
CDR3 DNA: TGCAGCATCCGTGGGGGGGGTGGAGAAAAACTGTTTTTT
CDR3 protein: CSIRGGGGEKLFF

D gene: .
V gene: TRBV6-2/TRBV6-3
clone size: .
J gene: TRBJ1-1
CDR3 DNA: TGTGCCAGCAGTTCGGCGGGCCTGAACACTGAAGCTTTCTTT
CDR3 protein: CASSSAGLNTEAFF

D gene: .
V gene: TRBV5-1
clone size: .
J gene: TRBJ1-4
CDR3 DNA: TGCGCCACTCGGACAGCTCCTAATGAAAAACTGTTTTTT
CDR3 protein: CATRTAPNEKLFF

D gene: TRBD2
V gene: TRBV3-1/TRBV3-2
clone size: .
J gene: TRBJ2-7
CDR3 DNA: TGTGCCAGCAGCCCCGGGGCGGGAGGGCTACTCTACGAGCAGTACTTC
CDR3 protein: CASSPGAGGLLYEQYF

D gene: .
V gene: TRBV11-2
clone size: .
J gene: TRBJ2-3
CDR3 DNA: TGTGCCAGCAGCCGGTATTCAGATACGCAGTATTTT
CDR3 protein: CASSRYSDTQYF

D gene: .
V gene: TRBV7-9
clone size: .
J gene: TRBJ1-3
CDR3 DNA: TGTGCCAGCAGCTCGGGGGGGCAGAGAAACACCATATATTTT
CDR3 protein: CASSSGGQRNTIYF

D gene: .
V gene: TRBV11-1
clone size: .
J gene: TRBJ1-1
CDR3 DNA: TGTGCCAGCAGCCTGGGTTCGGGCACTGAAGCTTTCTTT
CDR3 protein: CASSLGSGTEAFF

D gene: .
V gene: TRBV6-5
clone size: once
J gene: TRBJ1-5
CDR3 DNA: TGTGCCAGCAGCCTCTGGGGGGGAGGGAATCAGCCCCAGCATTTT
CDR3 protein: CASSLWGGGNQPQHF

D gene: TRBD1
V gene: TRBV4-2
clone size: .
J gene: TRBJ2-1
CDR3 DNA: TGTGCCAGCAGCCCCCACAGGGGGGCCCCCTTCGTTTCTATTTTCAGGGAGCAGTTCTTC
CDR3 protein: CASSPHRGAPFVSIFREQFF

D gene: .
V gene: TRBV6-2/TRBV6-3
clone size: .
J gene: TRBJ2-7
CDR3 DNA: TGTGCCAGCAGTTACCGAAATGGACTACTCTACGAGCAGTACTTC
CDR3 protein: CASSYRNGLLYEQYF

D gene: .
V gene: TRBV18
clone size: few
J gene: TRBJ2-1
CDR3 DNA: TGTGCCAGCTCACCACCGGGCGGGCAGAGCTCCTACAATGAGCAGTTCTTC
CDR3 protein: CASSPPGGQSSYNEQFF

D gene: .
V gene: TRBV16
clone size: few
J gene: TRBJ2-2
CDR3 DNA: TGTGCCAGCAGCCAATCGCCTAGCCCCGGGGAGCTGTTTTTT
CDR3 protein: CASSQSPSPGELFF

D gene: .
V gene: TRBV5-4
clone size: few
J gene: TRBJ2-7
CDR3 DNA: TGTGCCAGCAGCGCTACGACTGGATCCTACGAGCAGTACTTC
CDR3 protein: CASSATTGSYEQYF

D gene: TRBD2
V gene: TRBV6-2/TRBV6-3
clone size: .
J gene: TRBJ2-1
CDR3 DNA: TGTGCCAGCAGTTATGGTAGCGGGAACTACAATGAGCAGTTCTTC
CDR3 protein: CASSYGSGNYNEQFF

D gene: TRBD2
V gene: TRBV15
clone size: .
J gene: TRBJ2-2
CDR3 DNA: TGTGCCACCACCGGACTAGCGGGAGTCCGGACCGGGGAGCTGTTTTTT
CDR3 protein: CATTGLAGVRTGELFF

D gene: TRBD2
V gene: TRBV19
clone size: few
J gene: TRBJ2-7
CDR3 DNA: TGTGCCACGGGACTAGCGGCAACCTACGAGCAGTACTTC
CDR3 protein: CATGLAATYEQYF

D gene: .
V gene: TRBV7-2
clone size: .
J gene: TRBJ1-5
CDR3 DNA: TGTGCCAGCAGCTCAGGCGGGGGCTTGAGGAGCAATCAGCCCCAGCATTTT
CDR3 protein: CASSSGGGLRSNQPQHF

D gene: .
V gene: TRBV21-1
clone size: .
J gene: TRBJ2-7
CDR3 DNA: TGTGCCAGCAGCAAAAGGTCCCGACAGGTTACCTACGAGCAGTACTTC
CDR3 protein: CASSKRSRQVTYEQYF

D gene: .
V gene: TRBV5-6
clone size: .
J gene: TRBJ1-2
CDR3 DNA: TGTGCCAGCAGCCGCACACCGGGTCCCCCTCACGGCTACACCTTC
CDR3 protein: CASSRTPGPPHGYTF

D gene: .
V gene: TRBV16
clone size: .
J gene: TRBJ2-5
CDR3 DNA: TGTGCCAGCAGCCCCGCGGCAGGGCAAGAGACCCAGTACTTC
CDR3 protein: CASSPAAGQETQYF

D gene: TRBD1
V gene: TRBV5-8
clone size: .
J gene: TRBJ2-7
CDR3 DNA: TGTGCCAGCAGCTTACCGGGACAGGGCTCTAGGGAGCAGTACTTC
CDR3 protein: CASSLPGQGSREQYF

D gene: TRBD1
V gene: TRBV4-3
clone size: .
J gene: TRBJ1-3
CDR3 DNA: TGCGCCAGCAGCCAAGTGGGGGACAGGGCTTTCGGAAACACCATATATTTT
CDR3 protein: CASSQVGDRAFGNTIYF

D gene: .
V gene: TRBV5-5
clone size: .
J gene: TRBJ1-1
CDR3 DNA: TGTGCCAGCAGCTGGGGCGTTGGAAAGAACACTGAAGCTTTCTTT
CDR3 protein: CASSWGVGKNTEAFF